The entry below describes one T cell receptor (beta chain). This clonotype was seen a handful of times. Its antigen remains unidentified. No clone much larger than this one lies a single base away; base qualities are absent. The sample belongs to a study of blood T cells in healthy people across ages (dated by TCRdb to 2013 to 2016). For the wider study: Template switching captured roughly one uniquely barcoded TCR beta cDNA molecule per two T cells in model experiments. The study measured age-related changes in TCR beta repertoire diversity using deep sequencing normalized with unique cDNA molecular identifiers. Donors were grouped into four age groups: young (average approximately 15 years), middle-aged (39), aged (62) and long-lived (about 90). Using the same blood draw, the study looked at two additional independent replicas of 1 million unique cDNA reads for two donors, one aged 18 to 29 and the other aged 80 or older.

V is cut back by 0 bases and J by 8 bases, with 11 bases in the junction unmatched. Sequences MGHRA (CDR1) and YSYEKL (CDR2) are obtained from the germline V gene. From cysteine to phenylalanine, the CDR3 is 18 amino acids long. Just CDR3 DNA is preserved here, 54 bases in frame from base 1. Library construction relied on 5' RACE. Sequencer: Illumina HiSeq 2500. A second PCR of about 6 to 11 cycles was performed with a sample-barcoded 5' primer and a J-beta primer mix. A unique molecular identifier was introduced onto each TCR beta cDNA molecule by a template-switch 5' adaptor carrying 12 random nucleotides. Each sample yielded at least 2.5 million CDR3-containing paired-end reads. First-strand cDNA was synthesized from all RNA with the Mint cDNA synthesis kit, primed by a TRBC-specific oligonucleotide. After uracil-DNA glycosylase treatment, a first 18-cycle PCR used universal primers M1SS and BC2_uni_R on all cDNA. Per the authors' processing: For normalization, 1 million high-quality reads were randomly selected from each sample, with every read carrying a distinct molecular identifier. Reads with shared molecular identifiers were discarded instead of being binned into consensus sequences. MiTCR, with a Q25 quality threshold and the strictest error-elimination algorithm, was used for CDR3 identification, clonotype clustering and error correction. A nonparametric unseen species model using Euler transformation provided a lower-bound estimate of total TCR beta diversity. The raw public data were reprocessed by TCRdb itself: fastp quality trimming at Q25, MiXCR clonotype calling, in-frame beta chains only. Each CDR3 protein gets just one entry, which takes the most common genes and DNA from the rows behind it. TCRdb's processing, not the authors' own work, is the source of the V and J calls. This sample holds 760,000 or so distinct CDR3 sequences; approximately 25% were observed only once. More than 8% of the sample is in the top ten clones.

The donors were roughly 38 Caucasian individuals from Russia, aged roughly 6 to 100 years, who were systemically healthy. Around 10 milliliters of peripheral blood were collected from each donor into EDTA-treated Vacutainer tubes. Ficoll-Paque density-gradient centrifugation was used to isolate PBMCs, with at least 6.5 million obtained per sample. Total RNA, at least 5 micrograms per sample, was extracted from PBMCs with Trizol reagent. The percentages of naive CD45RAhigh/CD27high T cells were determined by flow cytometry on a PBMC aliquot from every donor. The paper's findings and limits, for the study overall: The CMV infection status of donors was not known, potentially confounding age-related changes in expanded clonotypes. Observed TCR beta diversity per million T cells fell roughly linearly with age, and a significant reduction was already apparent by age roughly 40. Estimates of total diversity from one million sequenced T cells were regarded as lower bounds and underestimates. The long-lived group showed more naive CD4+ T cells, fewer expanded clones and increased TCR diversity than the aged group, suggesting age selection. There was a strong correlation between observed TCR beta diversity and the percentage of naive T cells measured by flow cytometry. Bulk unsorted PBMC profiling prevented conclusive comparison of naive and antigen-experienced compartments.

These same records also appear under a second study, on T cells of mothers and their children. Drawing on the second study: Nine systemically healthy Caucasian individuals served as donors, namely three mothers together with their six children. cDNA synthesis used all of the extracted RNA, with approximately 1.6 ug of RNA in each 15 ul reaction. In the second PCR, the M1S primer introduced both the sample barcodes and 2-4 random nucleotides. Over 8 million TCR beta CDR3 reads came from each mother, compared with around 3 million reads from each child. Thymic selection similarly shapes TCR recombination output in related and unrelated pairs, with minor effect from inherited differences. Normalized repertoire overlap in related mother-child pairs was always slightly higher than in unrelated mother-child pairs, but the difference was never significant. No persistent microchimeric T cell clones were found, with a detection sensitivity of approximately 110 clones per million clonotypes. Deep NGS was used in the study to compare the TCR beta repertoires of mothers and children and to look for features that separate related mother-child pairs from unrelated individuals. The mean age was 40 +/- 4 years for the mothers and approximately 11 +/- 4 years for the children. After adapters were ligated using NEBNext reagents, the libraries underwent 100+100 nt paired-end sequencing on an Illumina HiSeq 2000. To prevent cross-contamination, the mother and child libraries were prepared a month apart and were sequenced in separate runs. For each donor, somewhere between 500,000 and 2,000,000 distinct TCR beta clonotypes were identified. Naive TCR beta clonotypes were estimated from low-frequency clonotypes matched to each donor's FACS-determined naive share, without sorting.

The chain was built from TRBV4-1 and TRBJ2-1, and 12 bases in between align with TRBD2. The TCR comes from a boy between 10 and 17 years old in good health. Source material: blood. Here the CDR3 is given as CASSQDPASGGAGDEQFF. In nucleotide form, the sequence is TGCGCCAGCAGCCAAGATCCCGCTAGCGGGGGGGCCGGAGATGAGCAGTTCTTC.